Following are 16 T cell receptor beta chains from one sample sequenced in a study of OX40 agonist ivuxolimab in advanced cancers. Measured with immunoSEQ multiplex PCR; TCRdb has only the in-frame clones, and not every one. This repertoire shows 35,000 to 45,000 clones, about 80% found once; its top ten account for about 18%. Sequenced here: CD4+ or CD8+ T cells sorted from blood, sampled in a trial of the OX40 agonist ivuxolimab. The source is an adult with an advanced solid tumor such as melanoma, head and neck, liver or kidney cancer.

This clone showed up just once. V usage is TRBV30 and J usage is TRBJ2-5; D gene unclear. Germline V CDR1 and CDR2: GTSNPN, SVGIG (reference sequence). The CDR3 is 11 residues long. Trimming shortened V by 4 bases and J by 0 bases, and 3 bases separated the two germline ends. The chain's CDR3 is CAWMDQETQYF. The CDR3 bases are TGTGCCTGGATGGACCAAGAGACCCAGTACTTC.

This chain connects TRBV27 to TRBJ2-7; TRBD1 matches 10 bases. Losses at the gene ends were 5 bases for V and 7 bases for J; bases not matched to a gene: 2. The CDR3 contains 12 residues. The germline V gene encodes CDR1 MNHEY and CDR2 SMNVEV (reference sequence). CDR3 loop: CASSQDRGEQYF. CDR3 coding DNA: TGTGCCAGCAGTCAGGACAGGGGGGAGCAGTACTTC.

V is TRBV30 and J is TRBJ1-4; possible D gene TRBD1, 5 bases. The CDR3 is 14 residues long. V was pared by 5 bases and J by 7 bases, with 17 bases between. In germline, CDR1 is GTSNPN, CDR2 SVGIG (reference sequence). CDR3 loop: CAWGRDAGGEKLFF. The CDR3 DNA reads as TGTGCCTGGGGAAGAGACGCCGGGGGTGAAAAACTGTTTTTT.

This clone was seen once. The rearrangement joins TRBV12-5 to TRBJ2-5, with D perhaps assigned TRBD1 or TRBD2 (6 bases each). CDR1 is LGHNT, CDR2 FRNRAP, per germline. The CDR3 has 13 residues. Trimming removed 6 bases from V and 5 bases from J, with 13 bases in between. The CDR3 nucleotides read TGTGCTAGTGGGGGGGGCCCCTCGGAGACCCAGTACTTC. Encoded protein: CASGGGPSETQYF.

The chain couples TRBV7-9 to TRBJ2-7; 10 nucleotides align to TRBD1. V shed 4 bases and J 3 bases; nucleotides not matched to a gene: 6. Germline V CDR1 and CDR2: SEHNR, FQNEAQ (reference sequence). The CDR3 runs to 15 residues. DNA of the CDR3: TGTGCCAGCAGCTCAGGACAGGGGGGTTACTACGAGCAGTACTTC. Translated, it gives CASSSGQGGYYEQYF.

This sequence joins TRBV7-9 and TRBJ1-5; 7 nucleotides align to TRBD1. CDR1 and CDR2 from the germline V gene are SEHNR and FQNEAQ (reference sequence). Unmatched junction bases numbered 6, after V lost 6 bases and J lost 1 base. The CDR3 extends over 15 amino acids. The CDR3 DNA is TGTGCCAGCAGACCGACAGGGTCAAGCAATCAGCCCCAGCATTTT. Its protein product is CASRPTGSSNQPQHF.

Many counts were recorded for this clone. This chain uses TRBV7-7 with TRBJ2-2; tentative D call: TRBD1 (5 bases). CDR3 length: 14 amino acids. The germline V gene has CDR1 SSHAT and CDR2 FNYEAQ (reference sequence). The V end lost 5 bases, the J end lost 1 base, and 8 bases lay between the germline ends. The CDR3 sequence is CASSPDRNTGELFF. The CDR3 nucleotides read TGTGCCAGCAGCCCCGACAGGAACACCGGGGAGCTGTTTTTT.

V and J are TRBV7-2 and TRBJ1-2, with D possibly matching TRBD1 (5 bases). This CDR3 region has 15 residues. Trimming left V 1 base short and J 2 bases short, with 11 bases between. CDR1 and CDR2 (germline): SGHTA, FQGNSA. The CDR3 sequence: CASSLVAGGNYGYTF. For the CDR3, the DNA is TGTGCCAGCAGCTTAGTAGCCGGGGGAAACTATGGCTACACCTTC.

V usage is TRBV10-3 and J usage is TRBJ2-3; 8 bases match TRBD1. Trimming at V came to 6 bases and at J to 1 base, leaving 3 bases not matched to a gene. This CDR3 is 14 amino acids long. Looked up from germline, CDR1 is ENHRY and CDR2 is SYGVKD. CDR3 nucleotide sequence: TGTGCCATCAGCCCGGGACAGGGCACAGATACGCAGTATTTT. Protein product: CAISPGQGTDTQYF.

On this clone: The same CDR3 is also encoded by other DNA sequences in this sample. The rearrangement uses TRBV19 and TRBJ1-5; a possible D gene is TRBD1 (5 bases). The CDR3 contains 13 residues. V was pared by 3 bases and J by 4 bases, with 7 bases between. Germline lookup yields CDR1 LNHDA and CDR2 SQIVND (reference sequence). The DNA of the CDR3 is TGTGCCAGTAGTATTGGGGGGAATCAGCCCCAGCATTTT. Protein product: CASSIGGNQPQHF.

The V gene is TRBV10-3, the J gene TRBJ2-7; TRBD2 might be the D (5 bases). Trimming stripped 3 bases from V and 1 base from J, with 10 bases between. Germline V gene lookup returns CDR1 ENHRY and CDR2 SYGVKD. CDR3 length equals 14 residues. CDR3 coding DNA: TGTGCCATCAGTGAAACGGAGGCGTCCTACGAGCAGTACTTC. It codes for CAISETEASYEQYF.

The chain couples TRBV7-2 to TRBJ2-5; D remains ambiguous. In germline, CDR1 is SGHTA, CDR2 FQGNSA. This CDR3 has 13 residues. The V end was cut by 2 bases, the J end by 2 bases, with 6 bases between. The CDR3 nucleotides are TGTGCCAGCAGCTTATGGGAACAAGAGACCCAGTACTTC. Translating it yields CASSLWEQETQYF.

Turning to this clone: The junction differs from germline at one of its ends, possibly a read error. This rearrangement joins TRBV2 to TRBJ1-6; 8 nucleotides line up with TRBD1. The CDR3 totals 14 residues. Germline lookup yields CDR1 SNHLY and CDR2 FYNNEI. CDR3 in DNA: TGTGCCACCAGTTCACAGGGGGGCAATTCACCCCTCCACTTT. Protein sequence: CATSSQGGNSPLHF.

The gene calls are TRBV7-9 and TRBJ2-1, with TRBD1 matching 7 bases. From germline, CDR1 is SEHNR and CDR2 FQNEAQ (reference sequence). There are 15 residues in the CDR3. V was clipped by 3 bases and J by 2 bases; unmatched bases: 4. CDR3 coding DNA: TGTGCCAGCAGCTTTTTACAGGGGACCTACAATGAGCAGTTCTTC. Its protein product is CASSFLQGTYNEQFF.

This chain connects TRBV6-5 to TRBJ2-1; 7 nucleotides agree with TRBD2. The CDR3 length is 15 residues. Trimming at V came to 2 bases and at J to 2 bases, leaving 3 bases not matched to a gene. Germline V lookup: CDR1 MNHEY, CDR2 SVGAGI. CDR3 nucleotides: TGTGCCAGCAGTTACGTGGGGGGGACCTACAATGAGCAGTTCTTC. Translation gives CASSYVGGTYNEQFF.

The V call is TRBV5-1, the J call TRBJ2-4; D perhaps matches TRBD1 (6 bases). Deletions cut 0 bases from V and 6 bases from J, with 13 bases between. The germline V gene encodes CDR1 SGHRS and CDR2 YFSETQ. This CDR3 has 15 amino acids. The CDR3, as DNA: TGCGCCAGCAGCTTGGGACAGGTCTTAGGAAACATTCAGTACTTC. This encodes CASSLGQVLGNIQYF.